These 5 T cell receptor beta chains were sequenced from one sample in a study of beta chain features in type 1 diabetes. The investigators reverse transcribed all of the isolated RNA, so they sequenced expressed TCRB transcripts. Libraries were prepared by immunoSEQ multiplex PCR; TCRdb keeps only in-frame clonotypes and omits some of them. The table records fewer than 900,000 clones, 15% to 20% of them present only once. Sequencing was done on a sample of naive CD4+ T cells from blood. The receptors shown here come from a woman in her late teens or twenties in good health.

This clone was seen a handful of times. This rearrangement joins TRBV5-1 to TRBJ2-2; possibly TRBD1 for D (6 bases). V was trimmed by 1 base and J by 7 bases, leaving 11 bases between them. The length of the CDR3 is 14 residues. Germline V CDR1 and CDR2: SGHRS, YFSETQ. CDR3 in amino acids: CASSLWTVGGELFF. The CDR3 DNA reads TGCGCCAGCAGCTTGTGGACAGTTGGCGGGGAGCTGTTTTTT.

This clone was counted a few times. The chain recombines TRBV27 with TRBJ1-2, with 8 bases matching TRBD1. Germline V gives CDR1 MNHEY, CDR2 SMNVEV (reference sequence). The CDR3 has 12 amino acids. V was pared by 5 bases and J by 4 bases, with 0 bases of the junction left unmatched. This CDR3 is CASSTGGYGYTF. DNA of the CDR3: TGTGCCAGCAGTACAGGGGGCTATGGCTACACCTTC.

CDR3 DNA sequence: TGTGCCAGCAGCCCCCCCGGGCGCGGGAGCTCCTACAATGAGCAGTTCTTC. Protein product: CASSPPGRGSSYNEQFF. The chain is built from TRBV7-9 and TRBJ2-1; TRBD2 agrees at 7 bases. Germline CDR1 is SEHNR and CDR2 is FQNEAQ (reference sequence). This CDR3 is built from 17 residues. With 5 bases clipped from V and 0 bases from J, the junction kept 10 bases outside the gene matches.

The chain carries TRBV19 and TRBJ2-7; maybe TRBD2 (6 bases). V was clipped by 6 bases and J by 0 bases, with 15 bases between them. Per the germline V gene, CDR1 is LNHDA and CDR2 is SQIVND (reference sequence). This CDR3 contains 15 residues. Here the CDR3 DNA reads TGTGCCAGTAGCCAGACTAGTGTGAGCTCCTACGAGCAGTACTTC. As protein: CASSQTSVSSYEQYF.

The CDR3 nucleotides read TGTGCCAGCGGCCGGCATGGTACCAGTCAGCCCCAGCATTTT. It is translated as CASGRHGTSQPQHF. The V call is TRBV7-2, the J call TRBJ1-5, with D unclear. V dropped 8 bases and J dropped 6 bases, with 17 bases sitting between them. Germline CDR1 SGHTA, CDR2 FQGNSA. The CDR3 has 14 amino acids.